This T cell receptor beta chain was recorded in a study of cytomegalovirus exposure and HLA in healthy donors. Between the trimmed V and J ends, which lost 0 bases and 4 bases, there was a span of 14 bases. Germline lookup yields CDR1 SGHRS and CDR2 YFSETQ. The CDR3 contains 15 residues. Primers included in the PCR were 60 Vbeta and 13 Jbeta primers. TCRdb's copy holds only in-frame clones and misses some; the assay was immunoSEQ multiplex PCR. The table has 100,000 or so clones, 65% to 80% seen once. A remark on this clone: What it recognizes is unknown.

Study observations and caveats: It was reportedly the case that the classifier diagnosed cytomegalovirus status with high specificity and sensitivity.

The TCR originated in a woman between 40 and 50 years old in good health and CMV-seronegative. The chain employs TRBV5-1 and TRBJ2-7; possible D gene TRBD1, 6 bases. Sequencing was done on a sample of PBMCs. The DNA of the CDR3 is TGCGCCAGCAGCTTGGCCCCTGGGGGCGAATACGAGCAGTACTTC. It codes for CASSLAPGGEYEQYF.